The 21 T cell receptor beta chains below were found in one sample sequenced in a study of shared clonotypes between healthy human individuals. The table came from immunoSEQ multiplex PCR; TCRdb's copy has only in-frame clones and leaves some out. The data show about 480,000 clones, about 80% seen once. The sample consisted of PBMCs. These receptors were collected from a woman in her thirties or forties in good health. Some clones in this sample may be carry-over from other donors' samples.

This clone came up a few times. CDR3 sequence: CASSTNRGGWIGAYGYTF. CDR3 nucleotide sequence: TGTGCCAGCAGCACCAACAGGGGTGGGTGGATCGGCGCCTATGGCTACACCTTC. This chain links TRBV7-2 with TRBJ1-2; 7 bases agree with TRBD1. With 5 bases clipped from V and 4 bases from J, the junction kept 19 bases outside the gene matches. CDR3 length equals 18 residues. Germline CDR1 reads SGHTA; CDR2 reads FQGNSA.

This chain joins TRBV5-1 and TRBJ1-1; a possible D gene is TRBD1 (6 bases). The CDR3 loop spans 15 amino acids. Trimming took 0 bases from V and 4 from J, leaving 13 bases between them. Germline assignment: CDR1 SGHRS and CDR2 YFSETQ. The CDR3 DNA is TGCGCCAGCAGCTTGGCGAGTAGGGGGATCACTGAAGCTTTCTTT. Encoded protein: CASSLASRGITEAFF.

The CDR3 is CASSKREKVETQYF. The CDR3 DNA reads TGCGCCAGCAGCAAGCGGGAGAAGGTGGAGACCCAGTACTTC. This sequence joins TRBV4-1 and TRBJ2-5; 8 bases align to TRBD2. This CDR3 has 14 residues. V lost 5 bases to trimming and J lost 5 bases; unmatched junction nucleotides: 7. The germline V gene has CDR1 MGHRA and CDR2 YSYEKL.

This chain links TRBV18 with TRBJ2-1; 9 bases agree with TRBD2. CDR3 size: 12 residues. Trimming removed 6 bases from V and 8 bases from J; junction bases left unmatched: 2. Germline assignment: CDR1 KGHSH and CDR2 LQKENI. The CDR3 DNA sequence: TGTGCCAGCTCTCGGACTAGCGATGAGCAGTTCTTC. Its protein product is CASSRTSDEQFF.

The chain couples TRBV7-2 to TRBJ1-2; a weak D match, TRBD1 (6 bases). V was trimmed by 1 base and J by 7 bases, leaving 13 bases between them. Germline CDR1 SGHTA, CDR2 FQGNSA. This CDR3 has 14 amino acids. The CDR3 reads CASSLGGTSGGYTF. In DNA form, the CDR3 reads TGTGCCAGCAGCTTAGGAGGGACATCGGGTGGCTACACCTTC.

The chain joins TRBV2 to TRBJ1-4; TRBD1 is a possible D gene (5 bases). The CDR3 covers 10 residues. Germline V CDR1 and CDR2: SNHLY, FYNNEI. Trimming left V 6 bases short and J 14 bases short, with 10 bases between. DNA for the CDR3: TGTGCCAGCAGCAGGGAGAGGCTGTTTTTT. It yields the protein CASSRERLFF.

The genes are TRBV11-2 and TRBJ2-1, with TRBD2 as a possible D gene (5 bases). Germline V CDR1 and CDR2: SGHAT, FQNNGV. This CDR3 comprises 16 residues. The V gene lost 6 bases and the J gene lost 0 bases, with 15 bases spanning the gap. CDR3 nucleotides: TGTGCCAGCAGTCCTCGTCCCAGCGGCTCCTACAATGAGCAGTTCTTC. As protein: CASSPRPSGSYNEQFF.

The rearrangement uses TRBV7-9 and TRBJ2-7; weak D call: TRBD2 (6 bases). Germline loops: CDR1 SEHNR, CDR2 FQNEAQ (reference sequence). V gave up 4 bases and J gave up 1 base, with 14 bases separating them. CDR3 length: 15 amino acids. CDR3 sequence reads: CASSSWDSGSYEQYF. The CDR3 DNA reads TGTGCCAGCAGCTCCTGGGATAGCGGTTCCTACGAGCAGTACTTC. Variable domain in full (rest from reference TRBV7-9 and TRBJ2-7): DTGVSQNPRHKITKRGQNVTFRCDPISEHNRLYWYRQTLGQGPEFLTYFQNEAQLEKSRLLSDRFSAERPKGSFSTLEIQRTEQGDSAMYLCASSSWDSGSYEQYFGPGTRLTVT.

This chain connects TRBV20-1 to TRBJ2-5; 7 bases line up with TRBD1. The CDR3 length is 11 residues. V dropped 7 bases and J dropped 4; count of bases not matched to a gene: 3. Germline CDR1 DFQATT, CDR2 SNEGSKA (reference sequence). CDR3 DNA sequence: TGCAGTGTCTACAGGGGAGAGACCCAGTACTTC. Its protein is CSVYRGETQYF.

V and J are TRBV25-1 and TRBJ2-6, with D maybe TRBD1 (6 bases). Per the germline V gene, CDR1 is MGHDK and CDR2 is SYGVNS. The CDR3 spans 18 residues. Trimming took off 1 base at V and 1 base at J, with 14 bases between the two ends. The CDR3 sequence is CASSESQGRISGANVLTF. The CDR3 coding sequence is TGTGCCAGCAGTGAATCACAGGGCCGAATTTCTGGGGCCAACGTCCTGACTTTC.

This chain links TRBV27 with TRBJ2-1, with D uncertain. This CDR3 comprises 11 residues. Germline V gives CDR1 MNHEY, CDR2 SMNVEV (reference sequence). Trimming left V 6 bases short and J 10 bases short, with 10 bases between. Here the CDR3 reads CASRDPREQFF. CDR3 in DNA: TGTGCCAGCAGGGATCCGCGGGAGCAGTTCTTC.

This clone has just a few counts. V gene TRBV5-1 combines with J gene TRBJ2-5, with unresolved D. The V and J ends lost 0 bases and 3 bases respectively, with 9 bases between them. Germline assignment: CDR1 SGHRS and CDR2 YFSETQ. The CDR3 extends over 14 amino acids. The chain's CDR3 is CASSLDVGKETQYF. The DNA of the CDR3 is TGCGCCAGCAGCTTGGACGTAGGCAAAGAGACCCAGTACTTC.

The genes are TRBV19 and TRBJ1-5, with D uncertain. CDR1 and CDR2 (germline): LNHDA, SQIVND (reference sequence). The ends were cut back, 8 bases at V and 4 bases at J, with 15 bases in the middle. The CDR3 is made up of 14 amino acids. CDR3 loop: CASDTATQNQPQHF. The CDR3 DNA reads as TGTGCCAGTGACACCGCCACCCAGAATCAGCCCCAGCATTTT.

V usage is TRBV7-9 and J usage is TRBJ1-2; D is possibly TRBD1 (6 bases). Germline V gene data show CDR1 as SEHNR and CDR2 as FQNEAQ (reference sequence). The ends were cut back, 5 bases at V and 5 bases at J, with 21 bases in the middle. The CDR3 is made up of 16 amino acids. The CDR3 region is CASSPYDRSETYGYTF. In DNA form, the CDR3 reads TGTGCCAGCAGCCCTTACGACAGGTCCGAGACTTATGGCTACACCTTC.

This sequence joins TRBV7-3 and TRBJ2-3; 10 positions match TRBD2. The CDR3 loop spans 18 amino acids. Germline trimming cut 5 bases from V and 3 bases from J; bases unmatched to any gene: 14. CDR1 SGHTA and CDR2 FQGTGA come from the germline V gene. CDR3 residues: CASSPSGLAGVQTDTQYF. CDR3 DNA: TGTGCCAGCAGCCCTAGTGGGCTAGCGGGAGTTCAGACAGATACGCAGTATTTT.

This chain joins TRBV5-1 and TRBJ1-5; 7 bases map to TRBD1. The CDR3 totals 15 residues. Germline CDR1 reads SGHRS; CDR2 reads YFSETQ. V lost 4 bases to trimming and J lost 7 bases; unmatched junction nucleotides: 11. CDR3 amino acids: CASSPRTGPLQPQHF. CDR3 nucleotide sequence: TGCGCCAGCAGCCCACGGACAGGCCCCTTACAGCCCCAGCATTTT.

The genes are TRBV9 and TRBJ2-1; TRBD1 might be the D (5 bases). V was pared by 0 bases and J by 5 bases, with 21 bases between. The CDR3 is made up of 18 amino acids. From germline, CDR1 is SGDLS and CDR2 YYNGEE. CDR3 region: CASSVVPAGQPGHNEQFF. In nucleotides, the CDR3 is TGTGCCAGCAGCGTAGTTCCTGCTGGGCAGCCAGGGCACAATGAGCAGTTCTTC.

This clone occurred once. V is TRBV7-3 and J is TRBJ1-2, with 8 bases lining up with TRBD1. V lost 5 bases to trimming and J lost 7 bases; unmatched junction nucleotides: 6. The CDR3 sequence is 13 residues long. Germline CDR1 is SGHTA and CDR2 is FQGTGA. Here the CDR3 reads CASSPTGGGGYTF. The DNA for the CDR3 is TGTGCCAGCAGCCCCACAGGGGGGGGTGGCTACACCTTC.

This CDR3 is CASSLGEWSYEQYF. The CDR3 DNA reads TGTGCCAGCAGCTTAGGCGAGTGGTCCTACGAGCAGTACTTC. The chain links TRBV7-9 to TRBJ2-7, with no clear D. The CDR3 has 14 amino acids. V was trimmed by 1 base and J by 1 base, leaving 8 bases between them. Germline lookup yields CDR1 SEHNR and CDR2 FQNEAQ (reference sequence).

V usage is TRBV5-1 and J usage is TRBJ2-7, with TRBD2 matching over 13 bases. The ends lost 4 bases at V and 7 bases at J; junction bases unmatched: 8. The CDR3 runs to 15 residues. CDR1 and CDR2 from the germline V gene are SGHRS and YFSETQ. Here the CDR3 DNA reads TGCGCCAGCAGCGAAGGACTAGCGGGAGCAGGAGAGCAGTACTTC. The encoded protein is CASSEGLAGAGEQYF.

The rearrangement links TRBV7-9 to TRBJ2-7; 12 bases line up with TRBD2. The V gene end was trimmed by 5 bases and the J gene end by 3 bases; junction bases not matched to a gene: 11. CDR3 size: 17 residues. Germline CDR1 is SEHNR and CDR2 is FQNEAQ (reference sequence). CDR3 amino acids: CASSGTTSGGPYYEQYF. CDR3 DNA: TGTGCCAGCAGCGGCACGACTAGCGGGGGACCCTACTACGAGCAGTACTTC.